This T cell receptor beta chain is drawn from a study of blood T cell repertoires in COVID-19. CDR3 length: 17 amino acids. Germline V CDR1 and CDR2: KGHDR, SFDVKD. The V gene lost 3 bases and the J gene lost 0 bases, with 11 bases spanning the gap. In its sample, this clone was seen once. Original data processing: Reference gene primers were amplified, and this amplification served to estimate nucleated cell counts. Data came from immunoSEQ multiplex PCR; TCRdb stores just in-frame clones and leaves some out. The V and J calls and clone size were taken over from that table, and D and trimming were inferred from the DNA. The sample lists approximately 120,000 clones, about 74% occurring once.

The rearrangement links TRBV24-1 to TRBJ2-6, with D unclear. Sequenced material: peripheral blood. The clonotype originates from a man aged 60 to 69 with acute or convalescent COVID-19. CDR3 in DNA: TGTGCCACCAGTGATCCCATTCTAAACTCTGGGGCCAACGTCCTGACTTTC. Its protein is CATSDPILNSGANVLTF.